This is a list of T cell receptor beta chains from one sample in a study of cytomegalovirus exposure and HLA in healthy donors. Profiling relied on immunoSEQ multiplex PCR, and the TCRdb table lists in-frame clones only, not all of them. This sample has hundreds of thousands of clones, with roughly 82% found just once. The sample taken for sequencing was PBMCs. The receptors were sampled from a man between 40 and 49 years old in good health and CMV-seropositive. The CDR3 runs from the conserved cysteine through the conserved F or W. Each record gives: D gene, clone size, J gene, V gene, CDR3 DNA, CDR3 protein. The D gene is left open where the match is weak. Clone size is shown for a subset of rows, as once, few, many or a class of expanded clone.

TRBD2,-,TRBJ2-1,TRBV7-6,TGTGCCAGCAGCTTAGGGCTAGCGGGAGAAGGTGAGCAGTTCTTC,CASSLGLAGEGEQFF
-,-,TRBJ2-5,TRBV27,TGTGCCAGCAGTTCCCTCGGGAGCCTGTACCAAGAGACCCAGTACTTC,CASSSLGSLYQETQYF
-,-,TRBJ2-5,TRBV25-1,TGTGCCAGCAGACCCAGCGCTGCCGGGGAGACCCAGTACTTC,CASRPSAAGETQYF
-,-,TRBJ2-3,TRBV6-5,TGTGCCAGCAGTTACTCGGCAGGGTTGGATACGCAGTATTTT,CASSYSAGLDTQYF
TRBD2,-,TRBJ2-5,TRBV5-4,TGTGCCAGCAGCTCAGCGGGAGACCAAGAGACCCAGTACTTC,CASSSAGDQETQYF
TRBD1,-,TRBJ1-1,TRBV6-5,TGTGCCAGCAGTTACTCGGGACAGGGGGCGGAGACTGAAGCTTTCTTT,CASSYSGQGAETEAFF
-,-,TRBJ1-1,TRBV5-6,TGTGCCAGCAGCTTGGGGGGGCCCCTCATGAACACTGAAGCTTTCTTT,CASSLGGPLMNTEAFF
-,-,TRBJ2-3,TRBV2,TGTGCCAGCAGTGAAGCGCTTCGGGGCACAGATACGCAGTATTTT,CASSEALRGTDTQYF
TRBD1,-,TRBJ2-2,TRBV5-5,TGTGCCAGCAGCCCGGAAGGGACAGCGAACACCGGGGAGCTGTTTTTT,CASSPEGTANTGELFF
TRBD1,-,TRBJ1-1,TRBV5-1,TGCGCCAGCAGCTTGAATGGACAGGGTGGGAGGAACACTGAAGCTTTCTTT,CASSLNGQGGRNTEAFF
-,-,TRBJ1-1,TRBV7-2,TGTGCCAGCAGCCTCGGGGGGTATATGAACACTGAAGCTTTCTTT,CASSLGGYMNTEAFF
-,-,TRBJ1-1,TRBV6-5,TGTGCCAGCAGTGTTCACAGGGACGGCACTGAAGCTTTCTTT,CASSVHRDGTEAFF
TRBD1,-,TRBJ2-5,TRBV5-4,TGTGCCAGCAGCTTAAAGACAGGGGAAGAGACCCAGTACTTC,CASSLKTGEETQYF
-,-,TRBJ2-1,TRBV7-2,TGTGCCAGCAGCTCATCAATTAGGCAGTTCTTC,CASSSSIRQFF
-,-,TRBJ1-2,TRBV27,TGTGCCAGCTTCGACGGGCTAGCTGGCTACACCTTC,CASFDGLAGYTF
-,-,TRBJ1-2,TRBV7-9,TGTTCCAGCAGCCCGACGGGGTACGAGGTCGCCTTC,CSSSPTGYEVAF
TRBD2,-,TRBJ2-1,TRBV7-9,TGTGCCAGCGGAACTAGCGGGAGCATCAATGAGCAGTTCTTC,CASGTSGSINEQFF
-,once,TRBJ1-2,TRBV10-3,TGTGCCACCAAACCCCAGACAGACTATGGCTACACCTTC,CATKPQTDYGYTF
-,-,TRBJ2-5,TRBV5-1,TGCGCCAGCAGCACAACGCGGGGAGAGACCCAGTACTTC,CASSTTRGETQYF
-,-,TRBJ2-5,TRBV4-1,TGCGCCAGCAGCCTCACAGTCCAAGAGACCCAGTACTTC,CASSLTVQETQYF
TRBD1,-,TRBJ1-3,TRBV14,TGTGCCAGCAGCCATCTTGGGACAGTCCGGGACACCATATATTTT,CASSHLGTVRDTIYF
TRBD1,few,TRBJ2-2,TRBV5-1,TGCGCCAGCTCATTTCGGACAGGGTTCTTTACCGGGGAGCTGTTTTTT,CASSFRTGFFTGELFF
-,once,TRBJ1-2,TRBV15,TGTGCCACCAGCAGAGATCCGAGGGTGGCTAACTATGGCTACACCTTC,CATSRDPRVANYGYTF
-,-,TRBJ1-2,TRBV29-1,TGCAGCGTTATGGGACGGCTAGGGGGTGGCTACACCTTC,CSVMGRLGGGYTF
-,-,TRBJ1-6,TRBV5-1,TGCGCCAGCAGCTTGGACGGACAGCCCGGGTCACCCCTCCACTTT,CASSLDGQPGSPLHF
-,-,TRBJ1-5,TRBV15,TGTGCCACCAGCAGAGAAGCCCCTAATCAGCCCCAGCATTTT,CATSREAPNQPQHF
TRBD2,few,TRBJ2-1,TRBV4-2,TGTGCCAGCAGCCAACATCCGGGACTAGCCGATGAGCAGTTCTTC,CASSQHPGLADEQFF
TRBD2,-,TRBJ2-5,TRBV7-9,TGTGCCAGCAGCCCGGGACTAGCGGGACAAGAGACCCAGTACTTC,CASSPGLAGQETQYF
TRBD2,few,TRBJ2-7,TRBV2,TGTGCCAGTAAGACTAGCGGGAGTTCGGGGGAGCAGTACTTC,CASKTSGSSGEQYF
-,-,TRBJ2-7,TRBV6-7,TGTGCCAGCAGTTACCAACGACTCGTGGGTACCTACGAGCAGTACTTC,CASSYQRLVGTYEQYF
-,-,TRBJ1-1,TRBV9,TGTGCCAGCAGCGGAGAAGGGACACACCACTTGAACACTGAAGCTTTCTTT,CASSGEGTHHLNTEAFF
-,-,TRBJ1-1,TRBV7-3,TGTGCCAGCAGCTTAAGGGGCAACATGAACACTGAAGCTTTCTTT,CASSLRGNMNTEAFF
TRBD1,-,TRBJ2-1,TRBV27,TGTGCCAGCAGAACTCCCGGGACAGGGTACAATGAGCAGTTCTTC,CASRTPGTGYNEQFF
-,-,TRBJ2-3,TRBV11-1,TGTGCCAGCAGCTTACCGCGGGCTAGCACAGATACGCAGTATTTT,CASSLPRASTDTQYF
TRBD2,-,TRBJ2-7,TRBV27,TGTGCCAGCAGTTTAGCGGGGGTCTCCTACGAGCAGTACTTC,CASSLAGVSYEQYF
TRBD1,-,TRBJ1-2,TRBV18,TGTGCCAGCTCCACGGGACAGGGGAATGGCTACACCTTC,CASSTGQGNGYTF
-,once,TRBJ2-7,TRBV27,TGTGCCAGCAGTTTGACTAGTCGCTACGAGCAGTACTTC,CASSLTSRYEQYF
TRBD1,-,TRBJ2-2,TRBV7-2,TGTGCCAGCAGCATTAGACAGGGGGCCGTCGGGGAGCTGTTTTTT,CASSIRQGAVGELFF
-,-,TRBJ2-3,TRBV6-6,TGTGCCAGCAGTTACTCGAGAATTTCGGATACGCAGTATTTT,CASSYSRISDTQYF
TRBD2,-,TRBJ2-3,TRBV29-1,TGCAGCGTTCCCGTCGGGGGGGCGGAAGATACGCAGTATTTT,CSVPVGGAEDTQYF
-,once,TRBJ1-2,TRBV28,TGTGCCAGCAAATCGTCCGAGGCTGGCTACACCTTC,CASKSSEAGYTF
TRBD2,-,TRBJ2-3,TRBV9,TGTGCCAGCAGCCCCACTAGCGGGAGGGCCGGGACAGATACGCAGTATTTT,CASSPTSGRAGTDTQYF
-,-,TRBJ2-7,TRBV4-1,TGCGCCAGCAGCCAGCCTGGGGGCGGTCCTTCCTACGAGCAGTACTTC,CASSQPGGGPSYEQYF
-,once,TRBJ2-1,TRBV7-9,TGTGCCAGCAGCCCGCGGTCCTCCAGAGGTGAGCAGTTCTTC,CASSPRSSRGEQFF
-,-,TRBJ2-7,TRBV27,TGTGCCAGCAGGGCGGGTGGCGAGCAGTACTTC,CASRAGGEQYF
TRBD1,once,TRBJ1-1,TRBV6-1,TGTGCCAGCAGGGGGTCGACAGGGATGGGCACTGAAGCTTTCTTT,CASRGSTGMGTEAFF
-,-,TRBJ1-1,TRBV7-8,TGTGCCAGCAGCTTGGCGAGGGTGAACACTGAAGCTTTCTTT,CASSLARVNTEAFF
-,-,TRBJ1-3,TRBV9,TGTGCCAGCAGCGAGCAGGGCCTCTCTGGAAACACCATATATTTT,CASSEQGLSGNTIYF
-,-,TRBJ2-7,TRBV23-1,TGCGCCAGCAGTCAAGGCCTCATCGGGAGACCCTCCTACGAGCAGTACTTC,CASSQGLIGRPSYEQYF
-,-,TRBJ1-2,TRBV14,TGTGCCAGCAGCCAAGAGATTCAGGGGCACTATGGCTACACCTTC,CASSQEIQGHYGYTF
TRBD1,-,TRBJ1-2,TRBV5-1,TGCGCCAGCAGCTTGGGGGGGACAGCTAACTATGGCTACACCTTC,CASSLGGTANYGYTF
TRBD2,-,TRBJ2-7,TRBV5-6,TGTGCCAGCAGCGTAAAACCGGGACTAGCGGTTTACGAGCAGTACTTC,CASSVKPGLAVYEQYF
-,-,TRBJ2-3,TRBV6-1,TGTGCCAGCAGTGCAAGACTAGTCTTAGTGATAGATACGCAGTATTTT,CASSARLVLVIDTQYF